This TCR beta chain was profiled in a study of blood T cell repertoires in COVID-19. Across the study: COVID-19 samples collected from the United States, Italy and Spain covered acute and convalescent phases. T cells, B-cell-depleted T cells, or PBMCs provided the cDNA or gDNA that served as material.

The CDR3 runs 16 residues. With 5 bases clipped from V and 1 base from J, the junction kept 11 bases outside the gene matches. Germline CDR1 reads SEHNR; CDR2 reads FQNEAQ (reference sequence). In the source study's methods: Reference gene primer amplification gave estimated nucleated cell counts. TCRdb's copy holds only in-frame clones and misses some; the assay was immunoSEQ multiplex PCR. Clonal size and the V and J genes are those of that table, whereas D and trimming came from the DNA. Found here are roughly 63,000 clones, approximately 90% of them singletons; the top ten hold approximately 2.9%. In its sample, this clone was seen a few times.

This TCR was recovered from a man between 50 and 59 years old with acute or convalescent COVID-19. The sequenced sample consisted of peripheral blood. The chain employs TRBV7-9 and TRBJ2-7, with 7 bases identical to TRBD2. CDR3 nucleotides: TGTGCCAGCAGCCCCGGTGTATCGGGAGGTTCCTACGAGCAGTACGTC. Translated, it gives CASSPGVSGGSYEQYV.